This is a list of T cell receptor beta chains from one sample in a study of OX40 agonist ivuxolimab in advanced cancers. Some clones are missing from TCRdb's copy, which holds only in-frame ones; the method was immunoSEQ multiplex PCR. The sample records about 50,000 clones, 81% being singletons. The material was CD4+ or CD8+ T cells sorted from blood, obtained in a trial of the OX40 agonist ivuxolimab. These receptors all stem from an adult with an advanced solid tumor such as melanoma, head and neck, liver or kidney cancer. Each CDR3 is given with its conserved first and last residue. D genes are given only for firm matches. Size tells how often a clone was seen (once, few, many) or the class of an expanded clone, and some rows leave it out.

.,13,.,TRBJ1-2,TRBV19,TGTGCCAGTAGCACTCTGGGAGACTATGGCTACACCTTC,CASSTLGDYGYTF
TRBD1,16,.,TRBJ1-3,TRBV2,TGTGCCAGCAGCCTTCGACAGGGAGGGTATGGAAACACCATATATTTT,CASSLRQGGYGNTIYF
.,14,.,TRBJ2-1,TRBV18,TGTGCCAGCTCAGGGGCTGACGGAAACAATGAGCAGTTCTTC,CASSGADGNNEQFF
TRBD1,16,few,TRBJ1-1,TRBV7-9,TGTGCCAGCAGCATAGGACAGGGGGTCTGGGACACTGAAGCTTTCTTT,CASSIGQGVWDTEAFF
TRBD2,15,few,TRBJ2-3,TRBV5-1,TGCGCCAGCAGCTTAATTGGGACTAGGGCAGATACGCAGTATTTT,CASSLIGTRADTQYF
.,13,.,TRBJ2-3,TRBV14,TGTGCCAGCAGCCAAGTAGTCAGGGGTACGCAGTATTTT,CASSQVVRGTQYF
.,19,.,TRBJ2-3,TRBV5-1,TGCGCCAGCAGCTCGGGTCTAGCGCGGGAAGAGGGTGTCACAGATACGCAGTATTTT,CASSSGLAREEGVTDTQYF
.,18,once,TRBJ1-4,TRBV5-1,TGCGCCAGCAGCTGGGGGACCCGTAGTACTTATGGCGGGGAAAAACTGTTTTTT,CASSWGTRSTYGGEKLFF
.,11,.,TRBJ2-7,TRBV6-5,TGTGCCAGCAGTCTCGTCTCCGAGCAGTACTTC,CASSLVSEQYF
.,15,once,TRBJ1-2,TRBV9,TGTGCCAGCAGCGCCGGGGGGATGAATAACTATGGCTACACCTTC,CASSAGGMNNYGYTF
TRBD2,15,.,TRBJ2-7,TRBV4-1,TGCGCCAGCAGCCCGATTACTAGCGGCGCCTACGAGCAGTACTTC,CASSPITSGAYEQYF